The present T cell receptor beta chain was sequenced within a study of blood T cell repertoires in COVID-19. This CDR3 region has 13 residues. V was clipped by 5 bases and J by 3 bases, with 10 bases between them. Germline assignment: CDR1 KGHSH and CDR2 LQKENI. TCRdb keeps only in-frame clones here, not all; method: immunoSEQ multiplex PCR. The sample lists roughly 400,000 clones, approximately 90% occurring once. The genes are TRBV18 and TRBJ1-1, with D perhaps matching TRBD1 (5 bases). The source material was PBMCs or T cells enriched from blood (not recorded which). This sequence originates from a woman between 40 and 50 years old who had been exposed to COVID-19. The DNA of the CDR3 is TGTGCCAGCTCATCGCAGGGATACACTGAAGCTTTCTTT. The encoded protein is CASSSQGYTEAFF.